A single sample is the source of the 13 T cell receptor beta chains below, sequenced in a study of T-cell reconstitution after alpha-beta-depleted transplantation in children (dated by TCRdb to 2016 to 2018). Reading the label with the study, this specimen's treatment or condition is: allogeneic hematopoietic cell transplantation with graft depleted of TCRalphabeta T cells and CD19 B cells. The library relied on PCR. Sequenced on an Illumina HiSeq 2500. Molecular barcoding was employed in the preparation of TCR libraries, with unique molecular identifiers being used to normalize TCRbeta repertoire quantification. TCRdb trimmed the raw reads at Q25, called clones with MiXCR and kept productive beta chains. Rows merge per CDR3 protein into single entries with the most common DNA and genes. Counted in this sample were 55,000 to 90,000 distinct CDR3 sequences; 4.9% of them appeared once. The top ten hold approximately 17% of the sample.

Sequencing used PBMCs, mostly from graft donor cells, obtained 180 days after TCRalphabeta/CD19-depleted stem cell transplant. These receptors originate from a boy in the first two years of life who had a stem cell transplant for acute myeloid leukemia, so the T cells may come from the graft donor.

This clonotype was seen repeatedly, ten times or more. The rearrangement uses TRBV29-1 and TRBJ2-5; 7 nucleotides match TRBD2. The CDR3 extends over 12 amino acids. CDR1 is SQVTM, CDR2 ANQGSEA, per germline. V lost 4 bases and J lost 4; bases outside the gene matches: 3. The chain's CDR3 is CSVGLAGETQYF. The CDR3 nucleotides are TGCAGCGTTGGTTTAGCGGGAGAGACCCAGTACTTC.

This clonotype has at least ten counts. The rearrangement links TRBV12-3 or TRBV12-4 to TRBJ2-2; no firm D call. The CDR3 spans 14 residues. The V and J ends lost 6 bases and 2 bases respectively, with 10 bases between them. The CDR3 loop reads CASRNPGNTGELFF. CDR3 sequence (DNA): TGTGCCAGCAGAAATCCAGGAAACACCGGGGAGCTGTTTTTT.

This clonotype has a count of ten or more. The rearrangement uses TRBV12-3 or TRBV12-4 and TRBJ2-2; 9 nucleotides match TRBD1. V lost 6 bases, J lost 8 bases, and 13 bases stayed unmatched. The CDR3 loop spans 16 amino acids. The CDR3 DNA reads as TGTGCCAGCAGGAGACAGCCAACGACAGGGGGTGGGGAGCTGTTTTTT. It translates to CASRRQPTTGGGELFF.

This clonotype has a count of ten or more. The CDR3 bases are TGTGCCAGCAGCTTACCACTACCAGCGGGGGGGGGGCAGTTCTTC. Its protein is CASSLPLPAGGGQFF. This rearrangement joins TRBV11-1 to TRBJ2-1, with 10 bases identical to TRBD2. The germline CDR1 and CDR2 sequences are SGHAT and FQDESV (reference sequence). The CDR3 consists of 15 residues. V shed 2 bases and J 12 bases; nucleotides not matched to a gene: 10.

This clonotype was seen repeatedly, ten times or more. The rearrangement uses TRBV27 and TRBJ2-5, with 9 bases lining up with TRBD1. The germline gives CDR1 MNHEY, CDR2 SMNVEV (reference sequence). The CDR3 totals 14 residues. V lost 6 bases, J lost 5 bases, and 7 bases stayed unmatched. This CDR3 reads CASRVDRGRETQYF. In DNA form, the CDR3 reads TGTGCCAGCAGAGTGGACAGGGGACGGGAGACCCAGTACTTC.

This clonotype was recorded at least ten times. The chain combines TRBV7-2 with TRBJ2-5; a weak D match, TRBD2 (7 bases). This CDR3 is 15 amino acids long. CDR1 is SGHTA and CDR2 is FQGNSA in the germline V gene. V dropped 3 bases and J dropped 4 bases, with 15 bases sitting between them. The CDR3 reads CASSFGGGRLETQYF. In DNA form, the CDR3 reads TGTGCCAGCAGCTTTGGGGGGGGCCGCCTAGAGACCCAGTACTTC.

The table lists this clonotype with many counts. The rearrangement links TRBV28 to TRBJ2-2; 8 bases are a match to TRBD1. This CDR3 is 16 amino acids long. J lost 2 bases, V lost 6 bases, and 8 bases had no gene match. Germline lookup yields CDR1 MDHEN and CDR2 SYDVKM. The CDR3 bases are TGTGCCAGCAGCAAGACAGGGGTCTATAACACCGGGGAGCTGTTTTTT. Translated: CASSKTGVYNTGELFF.

At least ten counts were recorded for this clonotype. This chain joins TRBV7-9 and TRBJ1-1; 7 bases match TRBD1. Trimming at V came to 5 bases and at J to 8 bases, leaving 5 bases not matched to a gene. Germline V gene sequence: CDR1 SEHNR, CDR2 FQNEAQ (reference sequence). This CDR3 spans 12 amino acids. Written as DNA, the CDR3 is TGTGCCAGCAGCCAGACAGGGATAGAAGCTTTCTTT. Protein: CASSQTGIEAFF.

Ten or more counts support this clonotype. This chain links TRBV7-9 with TRBJ2-3; no clear D. Trimming stripped 5 bases from V and 2 bases from J, with 5 bases between. The germline V gene has CDR1 SEHNR and CDR2 FQNEAQ (reference sequence). This CDR3 has 12 residues. The CDR3 coding sequence is TGTGCCAGCAGCGGGGACACAGATACGCAGTATTTT. Its protein product is CASSGDTDTQYF.

At least ten counts were recorded for this clonotype. The chain recombines TRBV28 with TRBJ2-7, with a weak D call TRBD1 (5 bases). With 4 bases removed from V and 4 bases from J, the gap between germline ends came to 11 bases. Germline CDR1 MDHEN, CDR2 SYDVKM. This CDR3 is built from 13 residues. In DNA form, the CDR3 reads TGTGCCAGCAGTTCGACAGCTCCGTACGAGCAGTACGTC. Its translation is CASSSTAPYEQYV.

This clonotype has a count of ten or more. The V call is TRBV7-2, the J call TRBJ1-1; 8 bases fit TRBD1. Trimming at V came to 5 bases and at J to 0 bases, leaving 17 bases not matched to a gene. The CDR3 sequence is 19 residues long. CDR1 SGHTA and CDR2 FQGNSA come from the germline V gene. DNA of the CDR3: TGTGCCAGCAGCCCTCCGAGGGGCAGGGGGCTGCTGATGAACACTGAAGCTTTCTTT. It translates to CASSPPRGRGLLMNTEAFF.

This clonotype was recorded many times. The chain recombines TRBV4-3 with TRBJ2-6; TRBD1 might be the D (5 bases). The V gene's germline CDR1 is LGHNA and CDR2 YSLEER. Trimming removed 3 bases at V and 0 bases at J, with 12 bases between. The CDR3 is made up of 17 amino acids. CDR3 protein: CASSHRVLLSGANVLTF. The CDR3 coding sequence is TGCGCCAGCAGCCACAGGGTTTTACTCTCTGGGGCCAACGTCCTGACTTTC.

In this sample, this clonotype turned up many times. The chain joins TRBV29-1 to TRBJ2-3; D remains unclear. The germline V gene encodes CDR1 SQVTM and CDR2 ANQGSEA. The ends were cut back, 6 bases at V and 2 bases at J, with 15 bases in the middle. CDR3 length: 14 amino acids. The CDR3 region is CSVVVGLHTDTQYF. CDR3 nucleotides: TGCAGCGTCGTTGTGGGTCTCCACACAGATACGCAGTATTTT.